The entry that follows covers one T cell receptor beta chain sequence. An end of the junction differs from the germline gene, which may be a read error. Sequencing relied on a cDNA template that was reverse transcribed from extracted RNA. The protocol was immunoSEQ multiplex PCR, while the TCRdb copy is restricted to in-frame clones and leaves out a portion. The repertoire holds 200,000 to 250,000 clones, about three fifths seen once, with 4.2% in the top ten. Noted treatment: oral pan-JAK inhibitor, 5-10 mg twice daily. CD4+ and CD8+ T cells were sorted from PBMCs. These data come from a study of CD8+ T cells in alopecia areata. Whole-study context: The drug, oral tofacitinib, was given to treated patients at 5 to 10 mg twice daily.

This CDR3 is 18 amino acids long. Germline V gives CDR1 KGHSH, CDR2 LQKENI. Sequenced material: CD4+ T cells sorted from blood, taken at week 4, from a patient treated with tofacitinib. The chain has TRBV18 and TRBJ2-7; 7 positions agree with TRBD1. This receptor was obtained from a human donor with alopecia areata. Written as DNA, the CDR3 is TGTGCCAGTTCACCACCCCCTGAGGACAGGATAATCTCCTACGAGCAGTACTTC. Translated, it gives CASSPPPEDRIISYEQYF.